This paragraph covers one TCR beta chain sequence. This clone came up a few times. The antigen it binds to is not known. No per-base quality is available; no much larger clone lies one base away. From cysteine to phenylalanine, the CDR3 is 13 amino acids long. Only the CDR3 portion is preserved as DNA: 39 bases, with reading frame beginning at the first base. V is pruned by 2 bases and J by 10 bases, leaving 7 bases of the junction without a gene match. The CDR1 and CDR2 encoded by the germline V gene are MNHNS and SASEGT. Library preparation was by the immunoSEQ multiplex PCR assay. Not all clones reach the TCRdb copy of this immuneACCESS table, which keeps in-frame sequences only. Checked studies attribute under half of the gap to unresolved V genes and leave the rest unexplained. The sample table holds 50,000 or so clones, of which roughly 92% were seen once. Jointly, the top ten make up 0.25% of the sample.

This sample stems from a study of T cell changes during pregnancy in multiple sclerosis (dated by TCRdb to between 2018 and 2021). Regarding the complete study: The study examined how the T cell repertoire changed over the course of pregnancy in women with multiple sclerosis.

The receptor chain draws on TRBV6-1 and TRBJ1-1, with 7 bases matching TRBD1. The TCR was taken from a female donor with multiple sclerosis, enrolled in a pregnancy study. Sequencing used CD4+ T cells from peripheral blood mononuclear cells, obtained in the third trimester of pregnancy. CDR3 protein: CASSETLQGSAFF. The DNA reads as follows: TGTGCCAGCAGTGAAACTTTACAGGGGTCAGCTTTCTTT.